Listed here are 10 T cell receptor beta chains from one sample, sequenced in a study of cytomegalovirus exposure and HLA in healthy donors. Amplification used 60 Vbeta primers and 13 Jbeta primers. Clones were read by immunoSEQ multiplex PCR, and TCRdb kept only the in-frame ones, dropping some. The data contain just over 150,000 clones, about 65% of them singletons. The material sequenced was PBMCs. These receptors were obtained from a man in his forties or fifties in good health and CMV-seropositive.

This sequence joins TRBV25-1 and TRBJ1-1; 9 bases are shared with TRBD1. The germline CDR1 and CDR2 sequences are MGHDK and SYGVNS. This CDR3 has 15 amino acids. With V trimmed by 5 bases and J by 7 bases, 11 bases remained unmatched. For the CDR3, the DNA is TGTGCCAGCAGTCCCGTGACAGGGGGAGTTGGTGAAGCTTTCTTT. Translating gives CASSPVTGGVGEAFF.

Only a few counts were recorded for this clone. The rearrangement uses TRBV9 and TRBJ1-6; possibly TRBD1 for D (5 bases). The germline gives CDR1 SGDLS, CDR2 YYNGEE. The CDR3 extends over 17 amino acids. Trimming removed 3 bases from V and 5 bases from J, with 18 bases in between. Here the CDR3 DNA reads TGTGCCAGCAGCGCTCCAGGGCTGGGTTTGCATAATTCACCCCTCCACTTT. This encodes CASSAPGLGLHNSPLHF.

The genes are TRBV6-4 and TRBJ2-1; no reliable D call. Trimming stripped 0 bases from V and 0 bases from J, with 9 bases between. This CDR3 spans 16 amino acids. The germline V gene encodes CDR1 MRHNA and CDR2 SNTAGT. The CDR3 here is CASSDSSRSSYNEQFF. The CDR3 nucleotides are TGTGCCAGCAGTGACTCTTCACGGAGCTCCTACAATGAGCAGTTCTTC.

V and J are TRBV5-6 and TRBJ2-1; D perhaps matches TRBD2 (6 bases). V was shortened by 0 bases and J by 8 bases, with 12 bases between the two germline ends. CDR3 length: 14 amino acids. Germline V CDR1 and CDR2: SGHDT, YYEEEE. DNA of the CDR3: TGTGCCAGCAGCTTGGGAGCTAGCGTCGATGAGCAGTTCTTC. Translated: CASSLGASVDEQFF.

This clone has only a few counts. The chain couples TRBV19 to TRBJ1-2, with 7 bases that match TRBD1. Germline V gives CDR1 LNHDA, CDR2 SQIVND (reference sequence). J was trimmed by 4 bases and V by 5 bases; bases with no gene match: 4. This CDR3 comprises 13 residues. CDR3 residues: CASSDRAFYGYTF. CDR3 nucleotides: TGTGCCAGTAGTGACAGGGCCTTCTATGGCTACACCTTC. The whole variable domain, remainder taken from reference TRBV19 and TRBJ1-2, is DGGITQSPKYLFRKEGQNVTLSCEQNLNHDAMYWYRQDPGQGLRLIYYSQIVNDFQKGDIAEGYSVSREKKESFPLTVTSAQKNPTAFYLCASSDRAFYGYTFGSGTRLTVV.

This chain uses TRBV5-4 with TRBJ1-1, with D unclear. This CDR3 is built from 12 residues. CDR1 and CDR2 from the germline V gene are SGHNT and YYREEE (reference sequence). V was shortened by 4 bases and J by 5 bases, with 9 bases between the two germline ends. The CDR3 coding sequence is TGTGCCAGCAGCCTGCCCAGGACTGAAGCTTTCTTT. This codes for CASSLPRTEAFF.

V gene TRBV7-9 combines with J gene TRBJ1-1; the match to TRBD1 covers 10 bases. Germline V lookup: CDR1 SEHNR, CDR2 FQNEAQ (reference sequence). This CDR3 has 17 amino acids. The V gene end was trimmed by 0 bases and the J gene end by 4 bases; junction bases not matched to a gene: 8. In DNA, the CDR3 is TGTGCCAGCAGCTTAGCCCTAACGAGGACAGGGGGCACTGAAGCTTTCTTT. It is translated as CASSLALTRTGGTEAFF.

This clone showed up just a few times. J is TRBJ1-3 and V is TRBV11-2, with TRBD1 as a possible D gene (5 bases). V was shortened by 6 bases and J by 0 bases, with 9 bases between the two germline ends. CDR1 and CDR2 (germline): SGHAT, FQNNGV. This CDR3 comprises 14 residues. As DNA, the CDR3 is TGTGCCAGCAGTGGGGCCCGCTCTGGAAACACCATATATTTT. As protein: CASSGARSGNTIYF.

The CDR3: CASSGGSHEQYF. The CDR3 DNA follows: TGTGCCAGCAGTGGAGGGTCCCACGAGCAGTACTTC. This chain uses TRBV2 with TRBJ2-7, with D maybe TRBD2 (5 bases). The CDR3 spans 12 residues. Trimming left V 4 bases short and J 5 bases short, with 9 bases between. CDR1 and CDR2 (germline): SNHLY, FYNNEI.

The V call is TRBV4-1, the J call TRBJ1-4; D is ambiguous. Trimming stripped 3 bases from V and 8 bases from J, with 19 bases between. This CDR3 contains 16 residues. The V gene's germline CDR1 is MGHRA and CDR2 YSYEKL. Here the CDR3 reads CASSHFSTRTGEKLFF. The CDR3 coding sequence is TGCGCCAGCAGCCACTTCTCGACTCGTACCGGGGAAAAACTGTTTTTT.